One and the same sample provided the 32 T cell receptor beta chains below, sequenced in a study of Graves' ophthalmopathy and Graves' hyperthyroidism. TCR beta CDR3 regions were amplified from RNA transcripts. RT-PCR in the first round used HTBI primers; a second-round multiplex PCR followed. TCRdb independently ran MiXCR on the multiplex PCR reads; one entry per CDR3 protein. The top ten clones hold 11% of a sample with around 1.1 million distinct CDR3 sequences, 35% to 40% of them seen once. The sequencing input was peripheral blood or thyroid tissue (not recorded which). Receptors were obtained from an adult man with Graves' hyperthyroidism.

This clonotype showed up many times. This CDR3 reads CASSTRISNQPQHF. The CDR3 DNA sequence: TGTGCCAGTAGTACTCGTATTAGCAATCAGCCCCAGCATTTT. The genes are TRBV19 and TRBJ1-5; D unresolved. Trimming pared 4 bases from V and 0 bases from J, leaving 7 bases between. The CDR3 extends over 14 amino acids. Germline V gene sequence: CDR1 LNHDA, CDR2 SQIVND (reference sequence).

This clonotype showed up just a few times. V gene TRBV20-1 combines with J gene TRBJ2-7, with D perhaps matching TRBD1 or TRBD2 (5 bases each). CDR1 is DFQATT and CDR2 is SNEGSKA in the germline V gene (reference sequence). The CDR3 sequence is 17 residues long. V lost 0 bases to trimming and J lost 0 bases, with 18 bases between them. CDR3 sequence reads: CSARDNRRGTNSYEQYF. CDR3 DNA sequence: TGCAGTGCTAGAGATAACAGGAGAGGGACGAACTCCTACGAGCAGTACTTC.

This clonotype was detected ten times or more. This chain's CDR3 is CASTAARETQYF. CDR3 sequence (DNA): TGTGCCAGCACCGCGGCCAGGGAGACCCAGTACTTC. The gene calls are TRBV7-9 and TRBJ2-5; D call uncertain. The length of the CDR3 is 12 residues. The germline V and J ends were trimmed by 7 bases and 5 bases, with 11 bases remaining between them. Looked up from germline, CDR1 is SEHNR and CDR2 is FQNEAQ (reference sequence).

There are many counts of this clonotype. CDR3 amino acids: CATSRDDTGLETQYF. CDR3 in DNA: TGTGCCACCAGCAGAGATGACACAGGGTTGGAGACCCAGTACTTC. This chain links TRBV15 with TRBJ2-5, with D tentatively TRBD1 (6 bases). The CDR3 loop spans 15 amino acids. Germline V CDR1 and CDR2: LNHNV, YYDKDF (reference sequence). V was trimmed by 0 bases and J by 5 bases, leaving 13 bases between them.

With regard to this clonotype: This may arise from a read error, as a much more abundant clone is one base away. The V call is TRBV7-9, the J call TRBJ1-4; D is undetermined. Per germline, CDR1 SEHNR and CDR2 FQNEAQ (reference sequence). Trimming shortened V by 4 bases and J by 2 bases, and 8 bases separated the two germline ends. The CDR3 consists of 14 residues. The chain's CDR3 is CASSSAITNEKLFF. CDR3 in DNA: TGTGCCAGCAGCTCAGCTATCACTAATGAAAAACTGTTTTTT.

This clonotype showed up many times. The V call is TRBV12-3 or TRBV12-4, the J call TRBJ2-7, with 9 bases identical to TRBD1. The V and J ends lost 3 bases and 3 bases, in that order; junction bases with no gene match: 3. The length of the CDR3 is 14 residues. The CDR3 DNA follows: TGTGCCAGCAGTTTCGGGACAGGGCTCTACGAGCAGTACTTC. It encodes CASSFGTGLYEQYF.

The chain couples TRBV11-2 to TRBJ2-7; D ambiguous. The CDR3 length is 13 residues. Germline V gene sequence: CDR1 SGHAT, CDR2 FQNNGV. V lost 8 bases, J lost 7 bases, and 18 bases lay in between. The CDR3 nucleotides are TGTGCCAGCGGAGACGGATCCTACAATGAGCAGTACTTC. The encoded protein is CASGDGSYNEQYF.

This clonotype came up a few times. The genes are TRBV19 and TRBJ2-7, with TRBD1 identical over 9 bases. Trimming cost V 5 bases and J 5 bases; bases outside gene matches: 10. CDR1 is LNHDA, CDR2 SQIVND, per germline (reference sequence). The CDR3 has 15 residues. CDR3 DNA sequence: TGTGCCAGTAGTGGACCGGGACAGGGTGTCCACGAGCAGTACTTC. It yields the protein CASSGPGQGVHEQYF.

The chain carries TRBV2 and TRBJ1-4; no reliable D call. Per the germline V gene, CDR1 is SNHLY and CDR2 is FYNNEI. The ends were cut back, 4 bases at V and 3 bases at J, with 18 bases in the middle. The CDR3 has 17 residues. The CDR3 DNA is TGTGCCAGCAGTGTATTAGGGATGAGTTCGGCTAATGAAAAACTGTTTTTT. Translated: CASSVLGMSSANEKLFF.

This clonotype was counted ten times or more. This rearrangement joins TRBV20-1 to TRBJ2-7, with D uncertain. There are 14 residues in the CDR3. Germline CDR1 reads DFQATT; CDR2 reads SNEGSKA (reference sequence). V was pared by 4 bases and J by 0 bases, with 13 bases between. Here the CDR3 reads CSAKWGKSSYEQYF. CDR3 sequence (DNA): TGCAGTGCTAAGTGGGGAAAATCCTCCTACGAGCAGTACTTC.

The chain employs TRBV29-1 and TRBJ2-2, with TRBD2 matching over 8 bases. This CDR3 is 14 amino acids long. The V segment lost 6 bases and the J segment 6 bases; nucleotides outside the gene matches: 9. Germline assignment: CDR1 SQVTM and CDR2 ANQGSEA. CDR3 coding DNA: TGCAGCGTGGAGGGACTAGAGGTAGCCGGGGAGCTGTTTTTT. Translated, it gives CSVEGLEVAGELFF.

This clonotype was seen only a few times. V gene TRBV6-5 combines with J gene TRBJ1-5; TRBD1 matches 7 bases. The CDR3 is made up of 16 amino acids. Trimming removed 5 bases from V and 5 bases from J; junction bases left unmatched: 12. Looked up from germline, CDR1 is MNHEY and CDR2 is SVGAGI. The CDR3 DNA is TGTGCCAGCAGTGATATTTTTAGTGACAGGGATCAGCCCCAGCATTTT. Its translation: CASSDIFSDRDQPQHF.

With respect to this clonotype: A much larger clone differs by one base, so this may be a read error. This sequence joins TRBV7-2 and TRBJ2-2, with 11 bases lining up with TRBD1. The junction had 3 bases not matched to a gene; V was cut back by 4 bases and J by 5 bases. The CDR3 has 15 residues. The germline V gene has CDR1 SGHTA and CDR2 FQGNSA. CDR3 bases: TGTGCCAGCAGCTGGACAGGGGGCTTGACCGGGGAGCTGTTTTTT. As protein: CASSWTGGLTGELFF.

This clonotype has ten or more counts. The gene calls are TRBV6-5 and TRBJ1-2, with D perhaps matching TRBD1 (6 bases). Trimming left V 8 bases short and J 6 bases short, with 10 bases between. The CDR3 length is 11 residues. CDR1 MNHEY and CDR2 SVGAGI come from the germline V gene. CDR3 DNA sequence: TGTGCCAGCTGGGGGCTTGATGGCTACACCTTC. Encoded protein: CASWGLDGYTF.

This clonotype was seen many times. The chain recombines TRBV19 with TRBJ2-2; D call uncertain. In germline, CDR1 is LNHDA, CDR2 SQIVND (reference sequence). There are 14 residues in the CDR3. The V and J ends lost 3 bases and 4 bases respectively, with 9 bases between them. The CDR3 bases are TGTGCCAGTAGTATTAGTTTCTCCACCGGGGAGCTGTTTTTT. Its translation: CASSISFSTGELFF.

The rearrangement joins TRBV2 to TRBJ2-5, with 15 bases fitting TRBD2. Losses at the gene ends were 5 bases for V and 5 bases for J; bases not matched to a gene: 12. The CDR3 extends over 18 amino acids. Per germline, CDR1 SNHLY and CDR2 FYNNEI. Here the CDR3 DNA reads TGTGCCAGCAGTACCGGACTAGCGGGGGGGCTGACGATGGAGACCCAGTACTTC. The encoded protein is CASSTGLAGGLTMETQYF.

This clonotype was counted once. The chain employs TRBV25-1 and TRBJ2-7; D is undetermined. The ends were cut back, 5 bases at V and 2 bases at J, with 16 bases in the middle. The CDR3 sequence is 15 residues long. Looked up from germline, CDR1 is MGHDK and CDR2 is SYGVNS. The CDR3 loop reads CASSHSLGYPYEQYF. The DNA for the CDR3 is TGTGCCAGCAGTCACTCTTTGGGTTACCCCTACGAGCAGTACTTC.

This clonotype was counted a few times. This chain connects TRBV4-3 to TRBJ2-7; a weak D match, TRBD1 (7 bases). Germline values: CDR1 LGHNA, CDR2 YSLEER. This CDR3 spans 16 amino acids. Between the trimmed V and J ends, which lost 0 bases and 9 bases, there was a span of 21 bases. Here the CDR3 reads CASSQDGRGEESAQYF. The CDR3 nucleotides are TGCGCCAGCAGCCAAGATGGCAGGGGGGAGGAATCGGCGCAGTACTTC.

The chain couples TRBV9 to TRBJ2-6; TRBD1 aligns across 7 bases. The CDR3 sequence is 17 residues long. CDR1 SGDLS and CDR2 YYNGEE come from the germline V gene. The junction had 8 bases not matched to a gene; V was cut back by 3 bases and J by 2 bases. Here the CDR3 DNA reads TGTGCCAGCAGCGCTAAGGGGGCGATGGCTGGGGCCAACGTCCTGACTTTC. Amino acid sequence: CASSAKGAMAGANVLTF.

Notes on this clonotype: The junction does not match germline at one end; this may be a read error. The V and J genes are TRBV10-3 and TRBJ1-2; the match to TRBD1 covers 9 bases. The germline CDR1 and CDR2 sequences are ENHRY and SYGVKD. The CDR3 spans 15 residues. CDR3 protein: CASSSQTGGPRGYTF. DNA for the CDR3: TGTGCCAGCAGTAGCCAAACAGGGGGCCCCCGTGGCTACACCTTC.

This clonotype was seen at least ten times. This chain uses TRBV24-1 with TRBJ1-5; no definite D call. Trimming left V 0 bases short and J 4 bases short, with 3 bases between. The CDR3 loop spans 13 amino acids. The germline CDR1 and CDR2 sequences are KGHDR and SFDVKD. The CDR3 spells CATSDLENQPQHF. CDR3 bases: TGTGCCACCAGTGATTTGGAGAATCAGCCCCAGCATTTT.

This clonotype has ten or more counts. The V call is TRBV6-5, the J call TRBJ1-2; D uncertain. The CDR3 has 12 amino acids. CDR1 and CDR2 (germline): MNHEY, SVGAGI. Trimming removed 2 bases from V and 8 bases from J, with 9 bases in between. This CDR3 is CASSYGNGGYTF. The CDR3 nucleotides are TGTGCCAGCAGTTACGGGAACGGGGGCTACACCTTC.

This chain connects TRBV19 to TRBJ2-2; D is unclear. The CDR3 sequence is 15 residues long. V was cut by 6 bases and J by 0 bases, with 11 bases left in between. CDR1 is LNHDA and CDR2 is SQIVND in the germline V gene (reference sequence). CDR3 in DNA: TGTGCCAGTAGGAGGCAGCCAACGAACACCGGGGAGCTGTTTTTT. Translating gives CASRRQPTNTGELFF.

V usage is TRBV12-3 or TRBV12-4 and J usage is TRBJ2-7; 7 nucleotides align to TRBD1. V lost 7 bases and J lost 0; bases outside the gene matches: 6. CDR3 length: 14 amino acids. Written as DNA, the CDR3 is TGTGCCAGCACTCTCGGGACAGCCTCCTACGAGCAGTACTTC. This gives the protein CASTLGTASYEQYF.

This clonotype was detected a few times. CDR3 in DNA: TGTGCCAGCAGCTTATCTCTATACAATGAGCAGTTCTTC. Translated, it gives CASSLSLYNEQFF. This chain links TRBV7-2 with TRBJ2-1; D is unclear. There are 13 residues in the CDR3. V was clipped by 2 bases and J by 4 bases, with 6 bases between them. From germline, CDR1 is SGHTA and CDR2 FQGNSA.

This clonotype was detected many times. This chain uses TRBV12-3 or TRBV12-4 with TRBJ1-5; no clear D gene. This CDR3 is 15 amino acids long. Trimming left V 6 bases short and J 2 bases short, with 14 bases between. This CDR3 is CASSSNQGGNQPQHF. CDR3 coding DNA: TGTGCCAGCAGCAGCAACCAAGGAGGCAATCAGCCCCAGCATTTT.

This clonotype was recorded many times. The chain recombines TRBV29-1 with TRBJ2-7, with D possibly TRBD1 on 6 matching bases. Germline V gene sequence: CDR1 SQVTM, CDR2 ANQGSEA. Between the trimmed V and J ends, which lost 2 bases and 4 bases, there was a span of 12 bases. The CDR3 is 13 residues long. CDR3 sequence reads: CSVEQGQPYEQYF. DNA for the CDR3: TGCAGCGTTGAACAAGGACAGCCGTACGAGCAGTACTTC.

The CDR3 DNA reads as TGTGCCAGCAGTTTGGGACCACAGGGGGCTGGCTACACCTTC. Translating gives CASSLGPQGAGYTF. The chain has TRBV7-9 and TRBJ1-2, with 9 bases lining up with TRBD1. V shed 6 bases, J shed 7 bases, and the junction held 9 bases outside the gene matches. Germline assignment: CDR1 SEHNR and CDR2 FQNEAQ (reference sequence). This CDR3 is built from 14 residues.

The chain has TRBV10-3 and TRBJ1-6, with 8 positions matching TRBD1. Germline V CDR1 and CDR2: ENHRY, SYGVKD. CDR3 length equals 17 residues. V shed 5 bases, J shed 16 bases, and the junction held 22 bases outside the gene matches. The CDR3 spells CAISLSDPTGGILSLHF. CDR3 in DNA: TGTGCCATCAGTCTTTCCGACCCTACAGGGGGTATCCTTTCTCTCCACTTT.

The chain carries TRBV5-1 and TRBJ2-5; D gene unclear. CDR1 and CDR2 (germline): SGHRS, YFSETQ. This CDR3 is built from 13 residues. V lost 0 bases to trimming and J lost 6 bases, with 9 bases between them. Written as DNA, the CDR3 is TGCGCCAGCAGCTTGGGTCTACCGCAGACCCAGTACTTC. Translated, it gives CASSLGLPQTQYF. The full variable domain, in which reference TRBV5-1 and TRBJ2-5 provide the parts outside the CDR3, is KAGVTQTPRYLIKTRGQQVTLSCSPISGHRSVSWYQQTPGQGLQFLFEYFSETQRNKGNFPGRFSGRQFSNSRSEMNVSTLELGDSALYLCASSLGLPQTQYFGPGTRLLVL.

The chain's CDR3 is CASRAYGTGPGTEAFF. The CDR3 DNA reads as TGTGCCAGCCGAGCGTACGGGACAGGGCCGGGCACTGAAGCTTTCTTT. V gene TRBV11-2 combines with J gene TRBJ1-1, with TRBD1 matching 9 bases. Germline trimming cut 8 bases from V and 4 bases from J; bases unmatched to any gene: 14. This CDR3 has 16 residues. Germline lookup yields CDR1 SGHAT and CDR2 FQNNGV.

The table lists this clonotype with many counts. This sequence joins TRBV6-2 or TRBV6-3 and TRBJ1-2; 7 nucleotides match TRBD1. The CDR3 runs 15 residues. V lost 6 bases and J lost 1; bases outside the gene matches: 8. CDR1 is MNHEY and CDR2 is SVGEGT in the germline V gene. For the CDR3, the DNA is TGTGCCAGCAGGACAGGGACAGCCCTTAACTATGGCTACACCTTC. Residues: CASRTGTALNYGYTF.